The clone carrying this T cell receptor beta chain was detected once. In TCRdb, the 5' RACE reads were re-called with MiXCR into one record per CDR3 protein. The data contain 1.5 million to 2 million distinct CDR3 sequences, about 32% of them singletons. This entry is derived from a study of identical twins. This clonotype was obtained from a newborn girl in good health. The sequencing input was cord blood.

The CDR3 bases are TGCAGTGCAAACCTAGCGGGGGGTAATGAGCAGTTCTTC. It encodes CSANLAGGNEQFF. The chain links TRBV20-1 to TRBJ2-1; TRBD2 aligns across 11 bases. In germline, CDR1 is DFQATT, CDR2 SNEGSKA (reference sequence). J was trimmed by 7 bases and V by 6 bases; bases with no gene match: 5. The CDR3 is 13 amino acids.